The present entry profiles one T cell receptor (beta chain) with its context. Its antigen is undetermined. The data derive from a study of cytomegalovirus exposure and HLA in healthy donors. Assay used: immunoSEQ multiplex PCR; TCRdb lists only in-frame clones, some missing. The sample carries about 200,000 clones, about 81% recorded once. While the first cohort had 500 to 700 subjects, the donors belonged to the separate validation cohort of over a hundred subjects. Germline V gene lookup returns CDR1 MNHEY and CDR2 SVGAGI. This CDR3 is built from 13 residues. The J segment lost 3 bases and the V segment lost 6 bases, leaving 3 bases of the junction unmatched. Study-level results: Most TCR sequences were seen very rarely across donors, but some public TCRs occurred in many.

Input material: PBMCs. The J gene is TRBJ1-2, the V gene TRBV6-5, with 8 bases that match TRBD1. This TCR was recovered from a woman aged 30 to 39 in good health and CMV-seronegative. The CDR3: CASRTGAHYGYTF. The CDR3 DNA is TGTGCCAGCAGGACAGGGGCGCACTATGGCTACACCTTC.